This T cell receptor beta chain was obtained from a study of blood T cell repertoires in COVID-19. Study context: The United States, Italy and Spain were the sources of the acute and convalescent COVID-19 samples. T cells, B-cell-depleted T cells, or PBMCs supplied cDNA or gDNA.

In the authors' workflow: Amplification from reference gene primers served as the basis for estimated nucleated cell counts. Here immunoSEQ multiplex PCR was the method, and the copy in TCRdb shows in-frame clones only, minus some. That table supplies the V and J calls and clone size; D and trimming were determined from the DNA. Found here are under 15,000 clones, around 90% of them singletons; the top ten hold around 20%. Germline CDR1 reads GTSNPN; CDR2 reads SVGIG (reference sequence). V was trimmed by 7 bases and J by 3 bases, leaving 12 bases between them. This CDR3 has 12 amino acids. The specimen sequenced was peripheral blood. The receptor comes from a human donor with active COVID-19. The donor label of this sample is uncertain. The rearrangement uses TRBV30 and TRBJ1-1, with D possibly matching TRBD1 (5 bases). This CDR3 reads CASLRGYTEAFF. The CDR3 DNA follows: TGTGCCTCGTTACGGGGGTACACTGAAGCTTTCTTT.